This passage covers 12 T cell receptor beta chains from one sample sequenced in a study of cytomegalovirus exposure and HLA in healthy donors. Both 60 Vbeta primers and 13 Jbeta primers went into the PCR. Libraries were prepared by immunoSEQ multiplex PCR; TCRdb keeps only in-frame clonotypes and omits some of them. The repertoire holds some 170,000 clones, with about 77% as singletons. The source material was PBMCs. The receptors originated from a woman aged 45-65 years in good health and CMV-seronegative.

This clone was recorded only once. The chain links TRBV5-1 to TRBJ2-2; 8 bases agree with TRBD2. In germline, CDR1 is SGHRS, CDR2 YFSETQ. V lost 5 bases and J lost 0; bases outside the gene matches: 0. The CDR3 length is 14 residues. The CDR3 is CASRLAANTGELFF. The CDR3 bases are TGCGCCAGCAGACTAGCGGCGAACACCGGGGAGCTGTTTTTT.

The V gene is TRBV7-8, the J gene TRBJ1-5; TRBD1 agrees at 8 bases. J gave up 1 base and V 2 bases, and 1 base lay outside the gene matches. There are 15 residues in the CDR3. From germline, CDR1 is SGHVS and CDR2 FQNEAQ. CDR3: CASSLQGASNQPQHF. The DNA for the CDR3 is TGTGCCAGCAGCTTACAGGGGGCCAGCAATCAGCCCCAGCATTTT.

This clone occurred once. The genes are TRBV5-1 and TRBJ2-1; 15 nucleotides agree with TRBD2. J was trimmed by 4 bases and V by 0 bases; bases with no gene match: 2. The CDR3 totals 17 residues. The germline CDR1 and CDR2 sequences are SGHRS and YFSETQ. In nucleotides, the CDR3 is TGCGCCAGCAGCTTGGGGACTAGCGGGAGGGTATACAATGAGCAGTTCTTC. This sequence encodes CASSLGTSGRVYNEQFF.

This rearrangement joins TRBV25-1 to TRBJ2-4, with D possibly matching TRBD2 (6 bases). V was clipped by 7 bases and J by 3 bases, with 19 bases between them. CDR1 and CDR2 (germline): MGHDK, SYGVNS. The CDR3 has 16 residues. CDR3 protein: CASNERASVDKNIQYF. In nucleotides, the CDR3 is TGTGCCAGCAACGAGCGGGCTAGCGTAGACAAAAACATTCAGTACTTC.

V and J are TRBV25-1 and TRBJ1-4; possible D gene TRBD1, 5 bases. This CDR3 comprises 16 residues. The V end lost 0 bases, the J end lost 4 bases, and 12 bases lay between the germline ends. Germline values: CDR1 MGHDK, CDR2 SYGVNS. The chain's CDR3 is CASSEYQGLLNEKLFF. Written as DNA, the CDR3 is TGTGCCAGCAGTGAATACCAGGGACTTCTTAATGAAAAACTGTTTTTT.

For the CDR3, the DNA is TGCGCCAGCAGCGCGGCCGGGACAAAAGAGACCCAGTACTTC. It encodes CASSAAGTKETQYF. The gene calls are TRBV5-1 and TRBJ2-5; D possibly corresponds to TRBD1 (6 bases). From germline, CDR1 is SGHRS and CDR2 YFSETQ. The CDR3 is 14 amino acids. Trimming pared 4 bases from V and 3 bases from J, leaving 13 bases between.

This chain joins TRBV28 and TRBJ1-3; 7 bases agree with TRBD1. This CDR3 contains 14 residues. Germline V gene lookup returns CDR1 MDHEN and CDR2 SYDVKM. Trimming removed 6 bases from V and 3 bases from J; junction bases left unmatched: 5. The CDR3 is CASSTGVYGNTIYF. CDR3 nucleotides: TGTGCCAGCAGCACAGGGGTTTATGGAAACACCATATATTTT.

The gene calls are TRBV29-1 and TRBJ2-1, with a tentative D call TRBD1 (7 bases). Germline V lookup: CDR1 SQVTM, CDR2 ANQGSEA. V was pared by 4 bases and J by 3 bases, with 13 bases between. The CDR3 consists of 14 residues. The CDR3 DNA reads TGCAGCGTTGGCGGCAGGGGGGTCTACAATGAGCAGTTCTTC. It yields the protein CSVGGRGVYNEQFF.

In its sample, this clone was seen once. Compared with germline, one end of the junction differs, possibly owing to a read error. The chain links TRBV7-3 to TRBJ2-1; D gene unclear. This CDR3 is 12 amino acids long. Germline assignment: CDR1 SGHTA and CDR2 FQGTGA. In DNA form, the CDR3 reads TGTTCCAGCAGCCTTGTGAGGAATGAGCAGTTCTTC. Its protein product is CSSSLVRNEQFF. Full variable domain (remainder filled in from reference TRBV7-3 and TRBJ2-1): GAGVSQTPSNKVTEKGKYVELRCDPISGHTALYWYRQSLGQGPEFLIYFQGTGAADDSGLPNDRFFAVRPEGSVSTLKIQRTERGDSAVYLCSSSLVRNEQFFGPGTRLTVL.

The chain recombines TRBV9 with TRBJ1-2; 7 nucleotides agree with TRBD1. With 4 bases clipped from V and 7 bases from J, the junction kept 13 bases outside the gene matches. Germline V CDR1 and CDR2: SGDLS, YYNGEE. The CDR3 sequence is 15 residues long. CDR3 nucleotide sequence: TGTGCCAGCAGCCCGCGGGACAGAAGTATAGGTGGCTACACCTTC. Its protein product is CASSPRDRSIGGYTF.

The chain uses TRBV5-4 and TRBJ2-5; the match to TRBD2 covers 10 bases. J was trimmed by 6 bases and V by 0 bases; bases with no gene match: 8. The CDR3 contains 16 residues. CDR1 and CDR2 from the germline V gene are SGHNT and YYREEE (reference sequence). The chain's CDR3 is CASSLGASGGIQTQYF. The CDR3 DNA reads as TGTGCCAGCAGCTTGGGAGCTAGCGGGGGAATCCAGACCCAGTACTTC.

The V call is TRBV6-4, the J call TRBJ1-1, with unresolved D. The CDR3 has 13 residues. Per germline, CDR1 MRHNA and CDR2 SNTAGT. V lost 5 bases and J lost 5, with 12 bases in between. CDR3 DNA sequence: TGTGCCAGCAGTTTCACAGAAGATACTGAAGCTTTCTTT. This encodes CASSFTEDTEAFF.